These 10 T cell receptor beta chains originate from one sample sequenced in a study of blood T cell repertoires in COVID-19. Profiled with immunoSEQ multiplex PCR; TCRdb holds only in-frame clones, not every one. The repertoire holds roughly 50,000 clones, around 83% seen once, with approximately 6.4% in the top ten. Sequenced: peripheral blood. These receptors all come from a man between 60 and 75 years old with acute or convalescent COVID-19.

The chain uses TRBV19 and TRBJ1-1; D gene unclear. From germline, CDR1 is LNHDA and CDR2 SQIVND (reference sequence). V lost 7 bases and J 4 bases, leaving 22 bases between the germline ends. The CDR3 extends over 16 amino acids. The CDR3 region is CASTPMADSGGTEAFF. The DNA of the CDR3 is TGTGCCAGTACCCCGATGGCGGATTCGGGTGGCACTGAAGCTTTCTTT.

V is TRBV5-4 and J is TRBJ2-5; D is possibly TRBD1 (7 bases). The CDR3 is made up of 16 amino acids. Germline loops: CDR1 SGHNT, CDR2 YYREEE (reference sequence). V lost 3 bases and J 6 bases, leaving 21 bases between the germline ends. For the CDR3, the DNA is TGTGCCAGCAGCTCCCAGGGCGGGGACAGTCCCAAGACCCAGTACTTC. Its translation: CASSSQGGDSPKTQYF.

This clone was counted a few times. CDR3 protein: CASSFFLLGTVSLRNTIYF. CDR3 in DNA: TGTGCCAGCAGCTTTTTTTTACTTGGGACAGTCAGCTTAAGAAACACCATATATTTT. The chain couples TRBV11-2 to TRBJ1-3, with 7 bases identical to TRBD1. This CDR3 region has 19 residues. The germline V gene has CDR1 SGHAT and CDR2 FQNNGV. Trimming removed 3 bases from V and 5 bases from J; junction bases left unmatched: 19.

The rearrangement joins TRBV27 to TRBJ1-6, with D possibly matching TRBD1 (6 bases). CDR3 length: 13 amino acids. In germline, CDR1 is MNHEY, CDR2 SMNVEV (reference sequence). V shed 7 bases and J shed 7 bases, with 11 bases lying between them. CDR3 loop: CASTRTENSPLHF. For the CDR3, the DNA is TGTGCCAGCACCAGGACAGAGAATTCACCCCTCCACTTT.

J is TRBJ2-7 and V is TRBV5-4; D is undetermined. The CDR3 length is 13 residues. V lost 1 base to trimming and J lost 3 bases, with 8 bases between them. Germline V CDR1 and CDR2: SGHNT, YYREEE (reference sequence). CDR3 DNA sequence: TGTGCCAGCAGCTTGACGCCGGGCTACGAGCAGTACTTC. Protein product: CASSLTPGYEQYF.

V is TRBV3-1 (or the pseudogene TRBV3-2) and J is TRBJ2-5; the D gene is possibly TRBD2 (6 bases). Trimming took off 3 bases at V and 5 bases at J, with 13 bases between the two ends. Germline values: CDR1 LGHDT, CDR2 YNNKEL (reference sequence). There are 14 residues in the CDR3. The DNA for the CDR3 is TGTGCCAGCAGCCAGCGGGGAGAGGTGGAGACCCAGTACTTC. This gives the protein CASSQRGEVETQYF.

The V and J genes are TRBV11-1 and TRBJ2-3; D gene ambiguous. Trimming took 1 base from V and 2 from J, leaving 10 bases between them. This CDR3 contains 15 residues. Germline CDR1 reads SGHAT; CDR2 reads FQDESV (reference sequence). The CDR3 loop reads CASSLGSADTDTQYF. CDR3 sequence (DNA): TGTGCCAGCAGCTTAGGATCGGCGGACACAGATACGCAGTATTTT.

The chain uses TRBV30 and TRBJ2-7; 7 positions agree with TRBD1. The CDR3 extends over 14 amino acids. V lost 5 bases to trimming and J lost 4 bases; unmatched junction nucleotides: 11. CDR1 and CDR2 (germline): GTSNPN, SVGIG (reference sequence). The CDR3 sequence: CAWATGTVRYEQYF. CDR3 nucleotides: TGTGCCTGGGCCACCGGGACAGTGAGGTACGAGCAGTACTTC.

The V call is TRBV7-8, the J call TRBJ1-1; D perhaps matches TRBD1 (6 bases). The germline V gene encodes CDR1 SGHVS and CDR2 FQNEAQ. V was pared by 2 bases and J by 1 base, with 20 bases between. CDR3 length: 18 amino acids. The CDR3 region is CASSLRAGGAGKNTEAFF. The CDR3 DNA reads as TGTGCCAGCAGCTTACGGGCCGGGGGGGCAGGAAAGAACACTGAAGCTTTCTTT.

V gene TRBV11-2 combines with J gene TRBJ1-2; possible D gene TRBD1, 5 bases. The length of the CDR3 is 16 residues. Germline-derived CDR1 and CDR2 are SGHAT and FQNNGV. Trimming cost V 0 bases and J 8 bases, with 19 bases left between them. CDR3 sequence: CASSLDNSRVTGGYTF. The CDR3 nucleotides read TGTGCCAGCAGCTTAGATAATAGCAGGGTAACTGGCGGCTACACCTTC.